One sample yielded the 16 T cell receptor beta chains listed below, sequenced in a study of T cell responses to AZD1222 COVID-19 vaccine. Measured with immunoSEQ multiplex PCR; TCRdb has only the in-frame clones, and not every one. Of 95,000 to 150,000 clones in the sample, more than 80% were seen once. Sequenced here: peripheral blood, sampled on day 0 of AZD1222 vaccination. These receptors were taken from an adult in good health.

The chain links TRBV19 to TRBJ1-6; weak D call: TRBD1 (6 bases). The germline V gene has CDR1 LNHDA and CDR2 SQIVND (reference sequence). The CDR3 covers 15 residues. V dropped 7 bases and J dropped 9 bases, with 19 bases sitting between them. CDR3 protein: CASTPSFDRTSPLHF. In nucleotides, the CDR3 is TGTGCCAGTACCCCTTCCTTTGACAGGACTTCACCCCTCCACTTT.

This chain uses TRBV6-5 with TRBJ2-3, with 9 positions matching TRBD1. Germline values: CDR1 MNHEY, CDR2 SVGAGI. With V trimmed by 4 bases and J by 6 bases, 5 bases remained unmatched. This CDR3 has 14 residues. This CDR3 is CASSFTGGMDTQYF. The CDR3 coding sequence is TGTGCCAGCAGTTTTACAGGGGGCATGGATACGCAGTATTTT.

The CDR3 here is CALQGFMNTEAFF. Written as DNA, the CDR3 is TGTGCCTTGCAGGGCTTCATGAACACTGAAGCTTTCTTT. The chain uses TRBV30 and TRBJ1-1, with a weak D call TRBD1 (5 bases). The CDR3 loop spans 13 amino acids. The germline V and J ends were trimmed by 7 bases and 0 bases, with 12 bases remaining between them. Per germline, CDR1 GTSNPN and CDR2 SVGIG (reference sequence).

The rearrangement joins TRBV1 to TRBJ2-5. TRBV1 is given as a pseudogene. This CDR3 contains 21 residues. CDR3 region: CTSSQEDRLRGPETAEETQYF. For the CDR3, the DNA is TGCACCAGCAGCCAAGAAGACCGACTCCGGGGACCCGAAACAGCCGAAGAGACCCAGTACTTC.

This sequence joins TRBV10-3 and TRBJ1-1; 12 bases agree with TRBD1. This CDR3 has 14 residues. The germline CDR1 and CDR2 sequences are ENHRY and SYGVKD. V trimming: 2 bases; J trimming: 7 bases; junction bases outside the gene matches: 2. This CDR3 reads CAISERDRGLEAFF. CDR3 nucleotide sequence: TGTGCCATCAGTGAGAGGGACAGGGGGCTTGAAGCTTTCTTT.

This clone turned up a few times. The V call is TRBV29-1, the J call TRBJ1-1; D is uncertain. This CDR3 is 12 amino acids long. Trimming cost V 5 bases and J 0 bases, with 7 bases left between them. Germline assignment: CDR1 SQVTM and CDR2 ANQGSEA. The CDR3 sequence is CSVWSLNTEAFF. The CDR3 bases are TGCAGCGTTTGGAGTTTGAACACTGAAGCTTTCTTT.

The CDR3 spells CASSPDRGQVEQFF. CDR3 nucleotide sequence: TGTGCCAGCTCACCGGACCGTGGGCAAGTTGAGCAGTTCTTC. J is TRBJ2-1 and V is TRBV18; D remains ambiguous. The CDR3 covers 14 residues. Germline V gene data show CDR1 as KGHSH and CDR2 as LQKENI. V lost 3 bases and J 9 bases, leaving 15 bases between the germline ends.

This clone occurred once. The chain carries TRBV19 and TRBJ1-2; maybe TRBD1 (5 bases). This CDR3 is 15 amino acids long. V was trimmed by 9 bases and J by 0 bases, leaving 17 bases between them. Germline V gene lookup returns CDR1 LNHDA and CDR2 SQIVND (reference sequence). CDR3 region: CASKIGTGANYGYTF. In nucleotides, the CDR3 is TGTGCCAGCAAGATCGGAACAGGAGCTAACTATGGCTACACCTTC.

In the case of this clone: Sequence at one end of the junction differs from germline and may be a read error. This rearrangement joins TRBV30 to TRBJ1-1, with a weak D call TRBD1 (5 bases). Germline CDR1 is GTSNPN and CDR2 is SVGIG (reference sequence). This CDR3 contains 13 residues. The DNA of the CDR3 is TGTGCCCGGAGTACGGGGGTGGGAACTGAAGCTTTCTTT. This codes for CARSTGVGTEAFF.

The chain employs TRBV12-3 or TRBV12-4 and TRBJ2-3; D unresolved. The germline V and J ends were trimmed by 3 bases and 11 bases, with 12 bases remaining between them. There are 12 residues in the CDR3. CDR3 protein: CASSLRTNKQYF. As DNA, the CDR3 is TGTGCCAGCAGTTTGAGAACTAACAAGCAGTATTTT.

The V call is TRBV28, the J call TRBJ2-7; 9 positions agree with TRBD1. CDR3 length: 16 residues. Germline V gene lookup returns CDR1 MDHEN and CDR2 SYDVKM. With V trimmed by 4 bases and J by 7 bases, 14 bases remained unmatched. CDR3 in amino acids: CASSSYGTGKAGEQYF. In DNA, the CDR3 is TGTGCCAGCAGTTCATACGGGACAGGGAAAGCCGGGGAGCAGTACTTC.

The CDR3: CAWTGAYNSPLHF. The CDR3, as DNA: TGTGCCTGGACAGGGGCGTATAATTCACCCCTCCACTTT. The chain combines TRBV30 with TRBJ1-6; weak D call: TRBD1 (6 bases). Germline V gene sequence: CDR1 GTSNPN, CDR2 SVGIG (reference sequence). CDR3 size: 13 residues. Trimming took 4 bases from V and 4 from J, leaving 8 bases between them.

The chain employs TRBV5-1 and TRBJ2-7; D may be TRBD1 or TRBD2 (8 bases each). This CDR3 spans 15 amino acids. Germline V gives CDR1 SGHRS, CDR2 YFSETQ. Trimming removed 8 bases from V and 5 bases from J, with 23 bases in between. The CDR3 nucleotides read TGCGCCAGTACAGGGGGGAGCGGGAGTGGCAACGAGCAGTACTTC. This encodes CASTGGSGSGNEQYF.

The gene calls are TRBV28 and TRBJ2-1, with D possibly matching TRBD1 (5 bases). V gave up 6 bases and J gave up 9 bases, with 21 bases separating them. The CDR3 contains 15 residues. The V gene's germline CDR1 is MDHEN and CDR2 SYDVKM. The CDR3 DNA is TGTGCCAGCAGCAACCAGGGTGGTAGACGTCTTGAGCAGTTCTTC. It is translated as CASSNQGGRRLEQFF.

V and J are TRBV12-3 or TRBV12-4 and TRBJ2-1; 7 positions agree with TRBD2. J was trimmed by 7 bases and V by 5 bases; bases with no gene match: 5. This CDR3 spans 13 amino acids. This CDR3 reads CASSVGLNNEQFF. In DNA form, the CDR3 reads TGTGCCAGCAGTGTGGGACTAAATAATGAGCAGTTCTTC.

The rearrangement links TRBV9 to TRBJ1-6; weak D call: TRBD1 (6 bases). CDR1 is SGDLS, CDR2 YYNGEE, per germline. Trimming removed 0 bases at V and 9 bases at J, with 10 bases between. The CDR3 totals 14 residues. DNA of the CDR3: TGTGCCAGCAGCGTAGAAGTGGGGGCTTCACCCCTCCACTTT. The encoded protein is CASSVEVGASPLHF.